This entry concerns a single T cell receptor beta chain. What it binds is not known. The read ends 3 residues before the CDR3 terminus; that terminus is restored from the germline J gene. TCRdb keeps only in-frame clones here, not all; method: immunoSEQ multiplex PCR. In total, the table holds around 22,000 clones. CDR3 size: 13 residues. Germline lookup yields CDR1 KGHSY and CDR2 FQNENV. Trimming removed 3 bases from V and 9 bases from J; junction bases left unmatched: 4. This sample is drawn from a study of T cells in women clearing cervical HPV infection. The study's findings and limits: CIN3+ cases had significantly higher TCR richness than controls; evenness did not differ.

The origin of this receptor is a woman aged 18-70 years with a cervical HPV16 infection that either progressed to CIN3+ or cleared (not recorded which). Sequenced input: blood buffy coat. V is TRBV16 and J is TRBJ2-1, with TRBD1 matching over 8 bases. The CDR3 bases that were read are TGTGCCAGCAGCCAGGGACAGGTCACTGAG. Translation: CASSQGQVTE. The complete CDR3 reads CASSQGQVTEQFF. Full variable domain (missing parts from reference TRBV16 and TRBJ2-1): GEEVAQTPKHLVRGEGQKAKLYCAPIKGHSYVFWYQQVLKNEFKFLISFQNENVFDETGMPKERFSAKCLPNSPCSLEIQATKLEDSAVYFCASSQGQVTEQFFGPGTRLTVL.